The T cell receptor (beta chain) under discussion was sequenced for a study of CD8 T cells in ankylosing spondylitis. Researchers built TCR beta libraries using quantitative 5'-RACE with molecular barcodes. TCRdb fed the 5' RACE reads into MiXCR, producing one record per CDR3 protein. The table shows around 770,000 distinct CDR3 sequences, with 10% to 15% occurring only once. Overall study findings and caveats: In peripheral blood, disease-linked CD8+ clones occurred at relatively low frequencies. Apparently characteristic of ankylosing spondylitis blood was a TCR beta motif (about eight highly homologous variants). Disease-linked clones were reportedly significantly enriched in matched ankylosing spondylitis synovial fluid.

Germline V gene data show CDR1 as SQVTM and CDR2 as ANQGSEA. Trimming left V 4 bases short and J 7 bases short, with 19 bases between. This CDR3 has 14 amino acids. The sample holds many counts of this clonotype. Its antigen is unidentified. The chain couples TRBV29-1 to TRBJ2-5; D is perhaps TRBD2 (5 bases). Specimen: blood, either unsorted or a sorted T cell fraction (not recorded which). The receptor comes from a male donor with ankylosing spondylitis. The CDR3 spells CSVVPNSAAGTQYF. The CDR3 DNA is TGCAGCGTTGTACCTAATAGTGCCGCGGGGACCCAGTACTTC. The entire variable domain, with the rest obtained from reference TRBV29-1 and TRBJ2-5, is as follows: SAVISQKPSRDICQRGTSLTIQCQVDSQVTMMFWYRQQPGQSLTLIATANQGSEATYESGFVIDKFPISRPNLTFSTLTVSNMSPEDSSIYLCSVVPNSAAGTQYFGPGTRLLVL.